Only one count was recorded for the clone carrying this T cell receptor beta chain. The V gene lost 8 bases and the J gene lost 9 bases, with 17 bases spanning the gap. From germline, CDR1 is SQVTM and CDR2 ANQGSEA. The CDR3 covers 12 residues. Here immunoSEQ multiplex PCR was the method, and the copy in TCRdb shows in-frame clones only, minus some. The table shows about 190,000 clones, with 80% to 90% occurring only once. The sample originates from a study of blood T cell repertoires in COVID-19. For the study at large: The United States, Italy and Spain supplied acute and convalescent COVID-19 samples. Nucleic acid was either cDNA or gDNA, and it came from T cells, B-cell-depleted T cells, or PBMCs.

This receptor was obtained from a human donor in a cohort sampled during active COVID-19. The chain joins TRBV29-1 to TRBJ2-1, with D uncertain. Specimen: peripheral blood. The CDR3 sequence: CSPESRFGEQFF. The CDR3 DNA follows: TGCAGCCCCGAGAGTCGTTTCGGTGAGCAGTTCTTC.